The TCR beta chain described here comes from a study of vaccination and CD4 T cells after COVID-19. Study summary: The convalescents, six males and four females, included two who were Hispanic. A median of around 70 days (range 14 to 241) separated dose two from the taking of post-vaccine samples. Every culture used as a control got a CEFX pool, an HIV-1 Nef pool, or no peptide.

Germline CDR1 is MNHEY and CDR2 is SMNVEV (reference sequence). With V trimmed by 4 bases and J by 9 bases, 8 bases remained unmatched. The CDR3 has 15 residues. The Oncomine TCR Beta short-read assay sequenced DNA from cultured CD4+ T cells. TCRdb called the PCR reads again in MiXCR, with one record for every CDR3 protein. The repertoire holds about 23,000 distinct CDR3 sequences, with about 54% as singletons. This clonotype was detected a few times. Its cognate antigen is unknown. Specified treatment: roughly 11-day PBMC culture with coronavirus spike peptide pools or control peptides (ViraFEST assay). In the ViraFEST assay, peptide-pool expansion preceded TCR sequencing of expanded clonotypes.

The TCR comes from a human donor who had recovered from COVID-19. Sequenced input: CD4+ T cells from blood, cultured in vitro. The chain recombines TRBV27 with TRBJ2-2, with 10 bases that match TRBD1. This CDR3 is CASSSPRGQGRELFF. In DNA form, the CDR3 reads TGTGCCAGCAGTTCCCCGCGGGGACAGGGGAGGGAGCTGTTTTTT.